This T cell receptor beta chain was recorded in a study of control samples from healthy donors and cancer patients. Sequencing was performed with immunoSEQ multiplex PCR; in TCRdb, only in-frame clones are kept and a portion is missing. The repertoire holds under 450,000 clones, with 80% to 95% as singletons. Germline CDR1 is SGHTA and CDR2 is FQGNSA. This CDR3 has 15 amino acids. Deletions cut 6 bases from V and 2 bases from J, with 11 bases between. V gene TRBV7-2 combines with J gene TRBJ2-6, with D maybe TRBD1 (5 bases). Sequenced input: PBMCs. The sequence came from a man aged 40-50 years with head and neck cancer. CDR3: CASSLQGPGANVLTF. The DNA for the CDR3 is TGTGCCAGCAGTTTGCAGGGTCCTGGGGCCAACGTCCTGACTTTC.